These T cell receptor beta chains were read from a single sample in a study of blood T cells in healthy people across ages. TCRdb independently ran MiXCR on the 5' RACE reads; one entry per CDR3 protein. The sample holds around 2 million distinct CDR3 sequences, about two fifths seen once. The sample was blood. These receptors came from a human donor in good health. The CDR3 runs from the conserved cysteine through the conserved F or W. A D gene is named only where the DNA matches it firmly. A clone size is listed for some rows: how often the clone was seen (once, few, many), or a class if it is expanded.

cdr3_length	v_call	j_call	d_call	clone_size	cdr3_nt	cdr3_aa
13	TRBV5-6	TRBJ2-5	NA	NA	TGTGCCAGCAGCTTGGGACTCCCTGGTGAGCAGTACTTC	CASSLGLPGEQYF
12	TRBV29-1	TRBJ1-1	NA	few	TGCAGCGTCCAGAGCGGGACGGCTGAAGCTTTCTTT	CSVQSGTAEAFF
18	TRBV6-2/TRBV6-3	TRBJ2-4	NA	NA	TGTGCCAGCAGACAACTTAGTGGGACCGAGCTAGCCAAAAACATTCAGTACTTC	CASRQLSGTELAKNIQYF
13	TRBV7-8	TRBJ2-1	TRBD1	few	TGTGCCAGCAGCTTAGTCGAGGGGGCGCAGGAGTTCTTC	CASSLVEGAQEFF
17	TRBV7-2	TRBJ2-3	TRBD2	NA	TGTGCCAGCAGCTTATGGGCTAGCGGGGGGGCGACAGATACGCAGTATTTT	CASSLWASGGATDTQYF
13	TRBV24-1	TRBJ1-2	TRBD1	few	TGTGCCACCAGTGACGGACAGGGTGATGGCTACACCTTC	CATSDGQGDGYTF
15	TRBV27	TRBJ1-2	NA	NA	TGTGCCAGCAGCCTCTCAGGGTGGGGCCCCTATGGCTACACCTTC	CASSLSGWGPYGYTF
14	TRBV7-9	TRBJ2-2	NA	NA	TGTGCCAGCAGCTCCAGGGTGTTCACCGGGGAGCTGTTTTTT	CASSSRVFTGELFF
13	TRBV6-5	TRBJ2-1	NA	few	TGTGCCAGCACCTACCCCGGAACCGGGGTTGAGTTCTTC	CASTYPGTGVEFF
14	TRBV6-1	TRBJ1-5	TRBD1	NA	TGTGCCGGTTCCACAGGGGATTCTTATCAGCCCCAGCATTTT	CAGSTGDSYQPQHF
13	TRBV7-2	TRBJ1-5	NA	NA	TGTGCCAGCAGCAACTCGCCCAATCAGCCCCAGCATTTT	CASSNSPNQPQHF
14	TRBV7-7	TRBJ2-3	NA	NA	TGTGCTAGCAGCTCCTTGACTAGAGCAGGTACGCAGTATTTT	CASSSLTRAGTQYF
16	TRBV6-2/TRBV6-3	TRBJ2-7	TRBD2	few	TGTGCCAGCAGTCAAACTAGCGGGGGGACAACCTACGAGCAGTACTTC	CASSQTSGGTTYEQYF